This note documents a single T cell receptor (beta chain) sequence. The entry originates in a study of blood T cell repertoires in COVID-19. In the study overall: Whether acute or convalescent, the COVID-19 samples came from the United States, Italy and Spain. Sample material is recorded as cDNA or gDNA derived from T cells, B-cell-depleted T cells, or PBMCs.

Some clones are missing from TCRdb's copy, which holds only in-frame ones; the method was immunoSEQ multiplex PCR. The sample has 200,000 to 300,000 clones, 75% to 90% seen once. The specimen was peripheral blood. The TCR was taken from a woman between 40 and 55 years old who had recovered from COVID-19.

CDR3 loop: CASSLGSAGANTEAFF. Written as DNA, the CDR3 is TGTGCCAGCAGCTTAGGGTCCGCGGGGGCGAACACTGAAGCTTTCTTT. The chain employs TRBV7-9 and TRBJ1-1, with TRBD1 as a possible D gene (6 bases). This CDR3 spans 16 amino acids. Trimming took 1 base from V and 1 from J, leaving 13 bases between them. Germline assignment: CDR1 SEHNR and CDR2 FQNEAQ (reference sequence).